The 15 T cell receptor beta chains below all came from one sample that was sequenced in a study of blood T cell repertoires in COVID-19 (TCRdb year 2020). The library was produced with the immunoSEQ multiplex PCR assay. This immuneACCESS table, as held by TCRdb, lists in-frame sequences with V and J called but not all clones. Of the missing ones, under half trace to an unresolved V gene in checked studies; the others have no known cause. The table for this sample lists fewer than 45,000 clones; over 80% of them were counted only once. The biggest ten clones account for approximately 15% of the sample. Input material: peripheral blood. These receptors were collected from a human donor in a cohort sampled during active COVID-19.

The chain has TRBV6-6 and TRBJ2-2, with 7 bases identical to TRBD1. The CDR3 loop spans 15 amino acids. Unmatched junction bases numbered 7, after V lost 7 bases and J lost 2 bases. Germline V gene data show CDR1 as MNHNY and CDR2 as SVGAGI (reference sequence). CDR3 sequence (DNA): TGTGCCAGCACCCGTAGGGGGCCTAACACCGGGGAGCTGTTTTTT. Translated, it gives CASTRRGPNTGELFF.

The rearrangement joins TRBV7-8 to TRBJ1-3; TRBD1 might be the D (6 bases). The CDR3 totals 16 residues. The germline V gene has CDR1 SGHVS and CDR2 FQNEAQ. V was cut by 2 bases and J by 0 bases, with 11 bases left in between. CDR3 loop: CASSLRGQDSGNTIYF. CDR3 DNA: TGTGCCAGCAGCTTAAGGGGACAAGACTCTGGAAACACCATATATTTT. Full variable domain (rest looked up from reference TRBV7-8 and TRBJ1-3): GAGVSQSPRYKVAKRGQDVALRCDPISGHVSLFWYQQALGQGPEFLTYFQNEAQLDKSGLPSDRFFAERPEGSVSTLKIQRTQQEDSAVYLCASSLRGQDSGNTIYFGEGSWLTVV.

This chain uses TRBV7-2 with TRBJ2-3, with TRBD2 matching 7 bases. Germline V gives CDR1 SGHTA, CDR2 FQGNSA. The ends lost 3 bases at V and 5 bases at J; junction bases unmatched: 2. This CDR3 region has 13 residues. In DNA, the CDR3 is TGTGCCAGCAGCTTTGGCGGGGGAGATACGCAGTATTTT. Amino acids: CASSFGGGDTQYF.

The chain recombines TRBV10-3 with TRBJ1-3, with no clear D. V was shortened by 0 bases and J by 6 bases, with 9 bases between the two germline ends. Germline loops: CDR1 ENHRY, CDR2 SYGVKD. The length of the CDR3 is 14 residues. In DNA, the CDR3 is TGTGCCATCAGTGAGTCGACGGAGCAAAACACCATATATTTT. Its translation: CAISESTEQNTIYF.

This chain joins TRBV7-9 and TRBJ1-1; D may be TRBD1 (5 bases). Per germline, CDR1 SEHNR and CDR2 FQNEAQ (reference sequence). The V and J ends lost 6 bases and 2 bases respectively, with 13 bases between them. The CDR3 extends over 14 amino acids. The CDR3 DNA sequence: TGTGCCAGCAGTTCCTTCCGGACAAACACTGAAGCTTTCTTT. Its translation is CASSSFRTNTEAFF.

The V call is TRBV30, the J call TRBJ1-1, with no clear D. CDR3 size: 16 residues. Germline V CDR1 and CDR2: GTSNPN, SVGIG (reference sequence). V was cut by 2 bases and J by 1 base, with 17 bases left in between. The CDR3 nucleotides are TGTGCCTGGAGTCGCCCTAGACCGGTAAGGAACACTGAAGCTTTCTTT. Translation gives CAWSRPRPVRNTEAFF.

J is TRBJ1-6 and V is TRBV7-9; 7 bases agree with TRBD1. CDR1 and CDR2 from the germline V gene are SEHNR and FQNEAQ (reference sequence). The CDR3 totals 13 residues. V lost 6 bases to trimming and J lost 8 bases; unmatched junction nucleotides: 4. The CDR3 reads CASRQGGYSPLHF. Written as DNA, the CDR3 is TGTGCCAGCAGGCAGGGGGGTTATTCACCCCTCCACTTT.

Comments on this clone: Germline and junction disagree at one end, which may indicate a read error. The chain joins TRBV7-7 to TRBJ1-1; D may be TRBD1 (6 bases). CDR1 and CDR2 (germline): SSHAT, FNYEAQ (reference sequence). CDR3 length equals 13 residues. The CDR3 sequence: CASSLGGETEAFF. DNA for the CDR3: TGTGCTAGCAGCTTAGGGGGGGAGACTGAAGCTTTCTTT.

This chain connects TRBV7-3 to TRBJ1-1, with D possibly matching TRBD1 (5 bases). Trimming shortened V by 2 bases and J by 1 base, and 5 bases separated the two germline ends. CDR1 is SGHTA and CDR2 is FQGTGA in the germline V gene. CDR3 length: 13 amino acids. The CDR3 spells CASSLQGNTEAFF. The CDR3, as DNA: TGTGCCAGCAGCTTACAGGGGAACACTGAAGCTTTCTTT.

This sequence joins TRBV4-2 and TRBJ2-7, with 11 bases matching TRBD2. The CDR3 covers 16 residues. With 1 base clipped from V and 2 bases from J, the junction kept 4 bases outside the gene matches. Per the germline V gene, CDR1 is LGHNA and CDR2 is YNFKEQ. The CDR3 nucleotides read TGTGCCAGCAGCCAAGTGACTAGCGGGGCCCCCTACGAGCAGTACTTC. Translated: CASSQVTSGAPYEQYF.

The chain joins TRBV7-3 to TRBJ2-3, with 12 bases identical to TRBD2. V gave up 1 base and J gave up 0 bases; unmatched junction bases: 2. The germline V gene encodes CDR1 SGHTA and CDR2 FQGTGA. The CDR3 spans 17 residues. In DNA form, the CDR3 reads TGTGCCAGCAGCTTAAGACTAGCGGGGGCTAGCACAGATACGCAGTATTTT. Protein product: CASSLRLAGASTDTQYF.

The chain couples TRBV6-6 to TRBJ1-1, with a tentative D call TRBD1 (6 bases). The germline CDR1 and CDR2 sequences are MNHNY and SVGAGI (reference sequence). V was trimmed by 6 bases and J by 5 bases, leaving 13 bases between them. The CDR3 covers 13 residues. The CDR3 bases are TGTGCCAGCAGATCAGGGGAGTGGACTGAAGCTTTCTTT. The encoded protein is CASRSGEWTEAFF.

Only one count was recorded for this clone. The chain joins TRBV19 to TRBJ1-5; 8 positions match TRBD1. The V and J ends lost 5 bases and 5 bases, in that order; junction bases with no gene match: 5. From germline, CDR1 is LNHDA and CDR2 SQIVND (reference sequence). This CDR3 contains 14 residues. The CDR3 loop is CASSDQGAHQPQHF. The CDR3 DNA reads TGTGCCAGTAGTGACCAGGGGGCGCATCAGCCCCAGCATTTT.

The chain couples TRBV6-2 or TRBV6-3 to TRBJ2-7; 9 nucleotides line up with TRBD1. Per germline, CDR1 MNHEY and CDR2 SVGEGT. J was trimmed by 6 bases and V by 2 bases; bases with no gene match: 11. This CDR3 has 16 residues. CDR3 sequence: CASSYPYRGRFREQYF. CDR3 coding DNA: TGTGCCAGCAGTTACCCTTACAGGGGGCGGTTTCGCGAGCAGTACTTC.

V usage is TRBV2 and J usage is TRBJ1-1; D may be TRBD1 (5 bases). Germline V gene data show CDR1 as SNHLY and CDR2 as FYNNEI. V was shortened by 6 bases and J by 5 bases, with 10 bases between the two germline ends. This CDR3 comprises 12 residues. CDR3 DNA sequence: TGTGCCAGCAGGGGGAGGGGAACTGAAGCTTTCTTT. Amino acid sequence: CASRGRGTEAFF.